This T cell receptor (beta chain) was documented in a study of beta chain features in type 1 diabetes. Across the study: Examined across all samples were some 99 million sorted cells.

General study results and limits: Junctions at VDJ sites from type 1 diabetes patients had fewer insertions and more deletions. Moderately but significantly shorter TCRB CDR3s were found in Type 1 diabetes patients in all four CD4+ subsets.

The whole isolated RNA underwent reverse transcription, so sequencing captured expressed TCRB transcripts. The average output of naive, central memory and regulatory T cell samples was a few million reads. Generated by immunoSEQ multiplex PCR, the TCRdb table keeps only in-frame clones and is missing some. The table records a few hundred thousand clones, roughly 12% of them present only once. In its sample, this clone was seen a few times. No antigen is known for it. V shed 8 bases and J 4 bases; nucleotides not matched to a gene: 4. This CDR3 contains 13 residues. Germline V gives CDR1 SNHLY, CDR2 FYNNEI.

The receptor's source is a woman younger than 30 with type 1 diabetes. The specimen was naive CD4+ T cells from blood. The chain carries TRBV2 and TRBJ1-2; TRBD1 matches at 10 bases. Written as DNA, the CDR3 is TGTGCCAGCGAGGACAGGGGGATCTATGGCTACACCTTC. Translation: CASEDRGIYGYTF.